These 14 T cell receptor beta chains originate from one sample sequenced in a study of blood T cells in healthy people across ages. Then a second PCR, running roughly 7 to 11 cycles, was carried out with a sample-barcoded 5' primer and a J-beta primer mix. MiXCR was run by TCRdb on the 5' RACE reads, yielding one entry per CDR3 protein. Among about 1.8 million distinct CDR3 sequences, 49% were seen once, and the ten largest hold around 2.1%. Sequencing was done on a sample of blood. All receptors derive from a woman aged 40 to 50 in good health.

V usage is TRBV4-3 and J usage is TRBJ1-2; possibly TRBD1 for D (5 bases). Germline assignment: CDR1 LGHNA and CDR2 YSLEER. V shed 4 bases and J shed 4 bases, with 19 bases lying between them. The CDR3 totals 16 residues. The CDR3 spells CASSRAATGDGYGYTF. As DNA, the CDR3 is TGCGCCAGCAGCCGGGCCGCCACGGGGGACGGCTATGGCTACACCTTC.

The rearrangement joins TRBV20-1 to TRBJ2-3; 8 bases align to TRBD2. The CDR3 consists of 16 residues. Germline V gene lookup returns CDR1 DFQATT and CDR2 SNEGSKA (reference sequence). V lost 6 bases, J lost 6 bases, and 17 bases stayed unmatched. CDR3 coding DNA: TGCAGTGCCCCCACGACTAGCGCAGGAGCATGGGATACGCAGTATTTT. Amino acids: CSAPTTSAGAWDTQYF.

This clonotype was seen more than once but under ten times. The rearrangement links TRBV4-3 to TRBJ2-1; D might be TRBD1 or TRBD2, each matching 5 bases. V was trimmed by 1 base and J by 2 bases, leaving 12 bases between them. CDR1 and CDR2 from the germline V gene are LGHNA and YSLEER. CDR3 length: 16 amino acids. Written as DNA, the CDR3 is TGCGCCAGCAGCCAAGCCGGGGCCCATCCCTACAATGAGCAGTTCTTC. Protein: CASSQAGAHPYNEQFF.

The chain links TRBV5-5 to TRBJ2-3; TRBD2 agrees at 9 bases. Germline lookup yields CDR1 SGHKS and CDR2 YYEKEE (reference sequence). The CDR3 runs to 16 residues. With 5 bases clipped from V and 0 bases from J, the junction kept 7 bases outside the gene matches. The CDR3 region is CASSESGGTSTDTQYF. The CDR3 bases are TGTGCCAGCAGTGAGAGCGGGGGGACTAGCACAGATACGCAGTATTTT.

The chain employs TRBV6-1 and TRBJ1-5; D not resolved. Trimming took off 0 bases at V and 7 bases at J, with 10 bases between the two ends. The V gene's germline CDR1 is MNHNS and CDR2 SASEGT. The CDR3 totals 14 residues. For the CDR3, the DNA is TGTGCCAGCAGTGAAGCCCCGGCGGGACAGCCCCAGCATTTT. Its translation: CASSEAPAGQPQHF.

The rearrangement uses TRBV7-8 and TRBJ2-1; 7 bases are shared with TRBD2. V lost 10 bases, J lost 6 bases, and 18 bases stayed unmatched. Germline lookup yields CDR1 SGHVS and CDR2 FQNEAQ. This CDR3 contains 16 residues. The CDR3 spells CATFEGRAGGSNEQFF. In DNA, the CDR3 is TGTGCCACCTTCGAAGGTCGGGCCGGGGGGTCCAATGAGCAGTTCTTC.

The chain has TRBV6-2 or TRBV6-3 and TRBJ2-3, with D hard to call. V dropped 2 bases and J dropped 4 bases, with 7 bases sitting between them. Germline-derived CDR1 and CDR2 are MNHEY and SVGEGT. This CDR3 is built from 13 residues. The CDR3 coding sequence is TGTGCCAGCAGTTACGGGCACCCAGATACGCAGTATTTT. Translation gives CASSYGHPDTQYF.

The rearrangement uses TRBV5-1 and TRBJ1-2, with D possibly TRBD1 on 6 matching bases. This CDR3 comprises 14 residues. Germline loops: CDR1 SGHRS, CDR2 YFSETQ. Trimming left V 0 bases short and J 6 bases short, with 12 bases between. Here the CDR3 reads CASSLGTALDGYTF. CDR3 nucleotides: TGCGCCAGCAGCTTGGGGACAGCCCTGGATGGCTACACCTTC.

CDR3 residues: CSASFQGGRGSYNEQYF. The DNA of the CDR3 is TGCAGTGCTAGTTTCCAAGGCGGTCGGGGGAGTTACAATGAGCAGTACTTC. The rearrangement links TRBV20-1 to TRBJ2-1; D might be TRBD2 (6 bases). The end of the DNA fits TRBJ2-7 better, so the J call may be wrong. CDR3 length: 17 residues. Germline CDR1 reads DFQATT; CDR2 reads SNEGSKA (reference sequence).

This rearrangement joins TRBV2 to TRBJ2-5; D might be TRBD1 (5 bases). The length of the CDR3 is 11 residues. Germline loops: CDR1 SNHLY, CDR2 FYNNEI. The V end lost 11 bases, the J end lost 4 bases, and 11 bases lay between the germline ends. The CDR3 here is CAGQGGETQYF. The CDR3 bases are TGTGCCGGGCAGGGTGGAGAGACCCAGTACTTC. The entire variable domain, with the rest obtained from reference TRBV2 and TRBJ2-5, is as follows: EPEVTQTPSHQVTQMGQEVILRCVPISNHLYFYWYRQILGQKVEFLVSFYNNEISEKSEIFDDQFSVERPDGSNFTLKIRSTKLEDSAMYFCAGQGGETQYFGPGTRLLVL.

The rearrangement links TRBV6-5 to TRBJ2-3, with 8 bases fitting TRBD2. The CDR3 loop spans 18 amino acids. Germline CDR1 is MNHEY and CDR2 is SVGAGI. V lost 4 bases to trimming and J lost 4 bases; unmatched junction nucleotides: 16. CDR3 protein: CASSSHSTSGGRADTQYF. The CDR3 DNA reads as TGTGCCAGCAGTTCCCACAGCACCAGCGGGGGACGTGCAGATACGCAGTATTTT.

The sample holds many counts of this clonotype. The chain employs TRBV27 and TRBJ2-7; D remains ambiguous. V dropped 2 bases and J dropped 0 bases, with 8 bases sitting between them. The CDR3 loop spans 14 amino acids. Germline V CDR1 and CDR2: MNHEY, SMNVEV (reference sequence). The CDR3 DNA sequence: TGTGCCAGCAGTTTAAGTACCGCCTCCTACGAGCAGTACTTC. It translates to CASSLSTASYEQYF.

This chain joins TRBV4-3 and TRBJ2-1, with D unclear. The CDR3 is made up of 11 amino acids. Per the germline V gene, CDR1 is LGHNA and CDR2 is YSLEER. V was clipped by 4 bases and J by 10 bases, with 8 bases between them. CDR3 loop: CASSRAAEQFF. CDR3 nucleotides: TGCGCCAGCAGCCGGGCAGCGGAGCAGTTCTTC.

This chain links TRBV4-2 with TRBJ2-4; 8 nucleotides agree with TRBD2. This CDR3 has 15 residues. Germline CDR1 and CDR2: LGHNA and YNFKEQ. The trim removed 3 bases at V and 13 bases at J, leaving 14 bases unmatched. The CDR3, as DNA: TGTGCCAGCAGCCACGGGGGGGGTGACTACAATGAGCAGTACTTC. This codes for CASSHGGGDYNEQYF.